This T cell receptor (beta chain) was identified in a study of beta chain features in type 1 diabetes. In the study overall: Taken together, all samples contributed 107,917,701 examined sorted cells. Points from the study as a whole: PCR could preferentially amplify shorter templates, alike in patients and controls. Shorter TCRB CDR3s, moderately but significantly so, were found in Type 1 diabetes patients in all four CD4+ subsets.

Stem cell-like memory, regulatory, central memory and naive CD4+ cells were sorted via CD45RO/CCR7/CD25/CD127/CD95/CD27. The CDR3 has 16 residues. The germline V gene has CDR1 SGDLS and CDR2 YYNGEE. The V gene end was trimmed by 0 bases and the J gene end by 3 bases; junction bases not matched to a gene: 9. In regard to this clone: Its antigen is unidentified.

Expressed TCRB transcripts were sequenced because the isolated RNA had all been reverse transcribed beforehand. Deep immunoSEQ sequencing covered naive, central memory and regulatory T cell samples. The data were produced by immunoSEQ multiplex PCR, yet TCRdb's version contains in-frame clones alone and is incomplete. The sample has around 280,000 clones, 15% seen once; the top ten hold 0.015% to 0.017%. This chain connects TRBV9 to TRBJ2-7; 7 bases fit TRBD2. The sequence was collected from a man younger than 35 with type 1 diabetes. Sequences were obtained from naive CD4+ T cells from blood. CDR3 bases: TGTGCCAGCAGCGTAGAACCCGGGCGGGAGCTCTACGAGCAGTACTTC. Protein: CASSVEPGRELYEQYF.